By sample fraction, the clone carrying this TCR beta chain is medium-sized. These data are taken from a study of tumor-infiltrating lymphocytes in oesophageal squamous cell carcinoma. One entry per CDR3 protein results from TCRdb running MiXCR on the PCR reads. The repertoire holds tens of thousands of distinct CDR3 sequences, with around 38% as singletons. Sample: esophageal tumor tissue. The source of this sequence is a male donor with esophageal squamous cell carcinoma.

CDR3 loop: CASSPSGAVYNEQFF. The CDR3 DNA reads as TGTGCCAGCAGCCCCTCGGGGGCTGTGTACAATGAGCAGTTCTTC. V usage is TRBV7-6 and J usage is TRBJ2-1; D tentatively fits TRBD1 or TRBD2 (6 bases each). The germline V gene has CDR1 SGHVS and CDR2 FNYEAQ. Trimming took off 5 bases at V and 4 bases at J, with 15 bases between the two ends. This CDR3 is built from 15 residues.